The present entry profiles one TCR beta chain with its context. Per the original methods: Reference gene primer amplification gave nucleated cell count estimates. Sequenced by immunoSEQ multiplex PCR; TCRdb stores in-frame clones only, minus some. V and J calls and clone size are as listed in that table; D and trimming were resolved from the DNA. There are about 74,000 clones in the sample; 84% occur only once, and around 35% lies in the top ten. Germline V gives CDR1 KGHSH, CDR2 LQKENI. The junction had 8 bases not matched to a gene; V was cut back by 5 bases and J by 7 bases. The CDR3 spans 14 residues. This record comes from a study of blood T cell repertoires in COVID-19. Study overall: The United States, Italy and Spain provided the acute and convalescent COVID-19 samples. The cDNA or gDNA used as material had been derived from T cells, B-cell-depleted T cells, or PBMCs.

The sequencing input was peripheral blood. The genes are TRBV18 and TRBJ2-1; 7 bases fit TRBD2. The receptor's source is a man between 65 and 85 years old with acute or convalescent COVID-19. CDR3 DNA: TGTGCCAGCTCAACCCGGGGGGTTAAAAATGAGCAGTTCTTC. It codes for CASSTRGVKNEQFF. Together with reference TRBV18 and TRBJ2-1, the CDR3 gives the full variable domain: NAGVMQNPRHLVRRRGQEARLRCSPMKGHSHVYWYRQLPEEGLKFMVYLQKENIIDESGMPKERFSAEFPKEGPSILRIQQVVRGDSAAYFCASSTRGVKNEQFFGPGTRLTVL.